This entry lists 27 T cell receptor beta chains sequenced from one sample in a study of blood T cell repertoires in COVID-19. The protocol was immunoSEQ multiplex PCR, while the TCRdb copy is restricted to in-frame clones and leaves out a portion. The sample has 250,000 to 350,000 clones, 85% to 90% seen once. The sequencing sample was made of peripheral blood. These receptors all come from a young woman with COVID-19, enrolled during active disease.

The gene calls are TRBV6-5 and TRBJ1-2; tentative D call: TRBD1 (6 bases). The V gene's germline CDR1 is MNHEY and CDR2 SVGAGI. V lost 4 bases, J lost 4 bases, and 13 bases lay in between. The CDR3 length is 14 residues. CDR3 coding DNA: TGTGCCAGCAGTTTCTCAGGGGTTGGCTATGGCTACACCTTC. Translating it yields CASSFSGVGYGYTF.

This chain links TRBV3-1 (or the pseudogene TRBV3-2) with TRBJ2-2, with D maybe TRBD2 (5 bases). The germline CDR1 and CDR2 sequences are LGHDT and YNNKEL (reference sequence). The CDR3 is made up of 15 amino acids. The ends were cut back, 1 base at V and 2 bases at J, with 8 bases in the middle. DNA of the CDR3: TGTGCCAGCAGCCAAGGGACTGTTAACACCGGGGAGCTGTTTTTT. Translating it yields CASSQGTVNTGELFF.

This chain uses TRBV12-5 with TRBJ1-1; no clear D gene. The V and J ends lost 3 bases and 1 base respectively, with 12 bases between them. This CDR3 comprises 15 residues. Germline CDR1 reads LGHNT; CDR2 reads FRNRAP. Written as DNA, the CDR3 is TGTGCTAGTGGTTTCCATCGGGATCAGAACACTGAAGCTTTCTTT. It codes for CASGFHRDQNTEAFF.

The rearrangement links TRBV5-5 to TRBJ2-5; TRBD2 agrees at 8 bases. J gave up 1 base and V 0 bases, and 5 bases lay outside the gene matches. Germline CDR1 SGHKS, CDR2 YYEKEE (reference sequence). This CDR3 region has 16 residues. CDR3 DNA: TGTGCCAGCAGCTTGGGGGCTAGCGGGTTCCAAGAGACCCAGTACTTC. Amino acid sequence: CASSLGASGFQETQYF.

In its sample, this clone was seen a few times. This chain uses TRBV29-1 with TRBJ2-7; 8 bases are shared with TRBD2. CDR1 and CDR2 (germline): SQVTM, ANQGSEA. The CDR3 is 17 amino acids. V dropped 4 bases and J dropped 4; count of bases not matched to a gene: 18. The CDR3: CSVVGVGPSGRAYEQYF. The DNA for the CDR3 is TGCAGCGTTGTGGGCGTAGGACCTAGCGGGCGGGCTTACGAGCAGTACTTC.

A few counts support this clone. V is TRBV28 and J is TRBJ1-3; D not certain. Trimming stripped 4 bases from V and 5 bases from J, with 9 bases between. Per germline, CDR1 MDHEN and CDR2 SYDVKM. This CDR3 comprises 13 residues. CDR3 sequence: CASSSADRNTIYF. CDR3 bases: TGTGCCAGCAGTTCCGCAGACAGAAACACCATATATTTT.

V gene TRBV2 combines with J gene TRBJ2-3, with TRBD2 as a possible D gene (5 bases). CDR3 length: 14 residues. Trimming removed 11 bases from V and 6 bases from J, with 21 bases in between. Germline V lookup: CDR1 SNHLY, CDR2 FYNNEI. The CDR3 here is CARDRSWTPDTQYF. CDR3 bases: TGTGCCCGGGATCGGTCGTGGACGCCGGATACGCAGTATTTT.

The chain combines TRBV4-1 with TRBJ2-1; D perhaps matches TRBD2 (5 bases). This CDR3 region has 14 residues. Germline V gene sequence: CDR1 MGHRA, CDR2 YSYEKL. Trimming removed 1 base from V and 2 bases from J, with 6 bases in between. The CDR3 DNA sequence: TGCGCCAGCAGCCAAGGGGAGCCCTACAATGAGCAGTTCTTC. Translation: CASSQGEPYNEQFF.

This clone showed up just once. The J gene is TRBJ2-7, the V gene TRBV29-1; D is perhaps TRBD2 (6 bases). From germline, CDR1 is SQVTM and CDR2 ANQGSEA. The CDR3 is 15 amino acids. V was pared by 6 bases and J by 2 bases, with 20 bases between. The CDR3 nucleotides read TGCAGCGTGGGGGGAGGTGGTAGCGGACCCTACGAGCAGTACTTC. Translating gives CSVGGGGSGPYEQYF.

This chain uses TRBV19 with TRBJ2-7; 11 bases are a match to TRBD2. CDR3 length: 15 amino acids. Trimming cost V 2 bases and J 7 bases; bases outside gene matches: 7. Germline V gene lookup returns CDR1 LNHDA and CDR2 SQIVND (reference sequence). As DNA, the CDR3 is TGTGCCAGTAGTATACAACTAGCGGGAGTGGGAGAGCAGTACTTC. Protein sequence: CASSIQLAGVGEQYF.

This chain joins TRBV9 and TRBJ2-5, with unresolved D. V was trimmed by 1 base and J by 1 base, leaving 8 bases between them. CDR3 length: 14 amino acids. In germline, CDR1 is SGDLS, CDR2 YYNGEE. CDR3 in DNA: TGTGCCAGCAGCGTAAATGCGGTCCAAGAGACCCAGTACTTC. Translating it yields CASSVNAVQETQYF.

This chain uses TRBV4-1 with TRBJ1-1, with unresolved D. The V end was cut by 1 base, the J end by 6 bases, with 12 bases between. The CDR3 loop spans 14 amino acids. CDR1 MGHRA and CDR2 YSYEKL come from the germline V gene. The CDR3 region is CASSQASRVAEAFF. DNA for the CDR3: TGCGCCAGCAGCCAAGCTTCGAGGGTAGCTGAAGCTTTCTTT.

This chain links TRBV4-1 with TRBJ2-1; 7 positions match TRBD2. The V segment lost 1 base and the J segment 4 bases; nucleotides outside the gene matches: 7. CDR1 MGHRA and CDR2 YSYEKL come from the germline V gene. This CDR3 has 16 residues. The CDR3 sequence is CASSQVGGSLYNEQFF. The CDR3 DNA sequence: TGCGCCAGCAGCCAAGTCGGCGGGAGCCTTTACAATGAGCAGTTCTTC.

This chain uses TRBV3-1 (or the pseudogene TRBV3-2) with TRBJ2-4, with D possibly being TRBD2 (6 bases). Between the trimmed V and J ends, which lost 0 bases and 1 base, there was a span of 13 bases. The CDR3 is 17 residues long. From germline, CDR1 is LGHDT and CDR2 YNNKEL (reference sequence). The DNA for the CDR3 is TGTGCCAGCAGCCAAGATCCGGGAGCTGGGGCCAAAAACATTCAGTACTTC. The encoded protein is CASSQDPGAGAKNIQYF.

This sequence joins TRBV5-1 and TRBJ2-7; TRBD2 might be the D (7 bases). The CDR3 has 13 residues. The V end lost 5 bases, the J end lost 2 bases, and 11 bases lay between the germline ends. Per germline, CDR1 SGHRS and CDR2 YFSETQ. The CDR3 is CASREGGAYEQYF. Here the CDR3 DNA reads TGCGCCAGCAGGGAAGGGGGGGCCTACGAGCAGTACTTC. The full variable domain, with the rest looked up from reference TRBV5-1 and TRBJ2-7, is KAGVTQTPRYLIKTRGQQVTLSCSPISGHRSVSWYQQTPGQGLQFLFEYFSETQRNKGNFPGRFSGRQFSNSRSEMNVSTLELGDSALYLCASREGGAYEQYFGPGTRLTVT.

CDR3 loop: CASSPRGQGQYNSPLHF. The CDR3 DNA follows: TGTGCCAGCTCACCGAGGGGACAGGGCCAATATAATTCACCCCTCCACTTT. V is TRBV18 and J is TRBJ1-6; 9 bases match TRBD1. The germline V gene encodes CDR1 KGHSH and CDR2 LQKENI. The CDR3 covers 17 residues. V lost 3 bases to trimming and J lost 4 bases; unmatched junction nucleotides: 7.

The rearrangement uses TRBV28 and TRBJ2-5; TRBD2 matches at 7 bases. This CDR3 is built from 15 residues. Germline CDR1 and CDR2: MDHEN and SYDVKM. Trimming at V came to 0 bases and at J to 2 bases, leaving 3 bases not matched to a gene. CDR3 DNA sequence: TGTGCCAGCAGTTTATGGATGGGGGGGCAAGAGACCCAGTACTTC. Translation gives CASSLWMGGQETQYF.

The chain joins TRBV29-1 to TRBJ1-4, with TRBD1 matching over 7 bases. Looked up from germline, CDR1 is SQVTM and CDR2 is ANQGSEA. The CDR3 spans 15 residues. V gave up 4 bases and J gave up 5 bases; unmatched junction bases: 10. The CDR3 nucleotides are TGCAGCGTTGCCACAGGGGTAGTGAGGAATGAAAAACTGTTTTTT. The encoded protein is CSVATGVVRNEKLFF.

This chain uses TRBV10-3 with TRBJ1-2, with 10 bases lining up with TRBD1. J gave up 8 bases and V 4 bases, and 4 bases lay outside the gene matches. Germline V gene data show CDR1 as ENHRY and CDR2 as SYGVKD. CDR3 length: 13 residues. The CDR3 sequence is CAISGQGARGYTF. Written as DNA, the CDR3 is TGTGCCATCAGTGGACAGGGGGCGCGAGGCTACACCTTC.

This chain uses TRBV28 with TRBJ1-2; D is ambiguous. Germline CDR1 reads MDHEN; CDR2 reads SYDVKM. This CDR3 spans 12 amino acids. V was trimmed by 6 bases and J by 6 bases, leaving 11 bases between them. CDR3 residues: CASSLMRDGYTF. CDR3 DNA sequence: TGTGCCAGCAGCTTAATGAGGGATGGCTACACCTTC.

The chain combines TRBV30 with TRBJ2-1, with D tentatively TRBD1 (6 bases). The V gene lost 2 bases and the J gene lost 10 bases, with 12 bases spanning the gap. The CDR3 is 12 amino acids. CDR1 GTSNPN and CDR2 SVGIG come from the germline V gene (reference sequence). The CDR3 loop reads CAWSTRRGEQFF. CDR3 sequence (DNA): TGTGCCTGGAGTACTCGCAGGGGCGAGCAGTTCTTC.

CDR3 bases: TGTGCCAGCAGTTTATACGGGCCCCAGCATTTT. As protein: CASSLYGPQHF. This chain links TRBV28 with TRBJ1-5, with D unresolved. CDR1 is MDHEN, CDR2 SYDVKM, per germline. Trimming removed 1 base from V and 9 bases from J, with 4 bases in between. The CDR3 is made up of 11 amino acids.

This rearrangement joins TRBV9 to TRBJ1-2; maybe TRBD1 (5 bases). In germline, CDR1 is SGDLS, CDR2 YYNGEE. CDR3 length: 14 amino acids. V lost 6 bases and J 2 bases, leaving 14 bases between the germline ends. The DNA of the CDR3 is TGTGCCAGCACCCGCTGGGAGGGGAACTATGGCTACACCTTC. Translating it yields CASTRWEGNYGYTF.

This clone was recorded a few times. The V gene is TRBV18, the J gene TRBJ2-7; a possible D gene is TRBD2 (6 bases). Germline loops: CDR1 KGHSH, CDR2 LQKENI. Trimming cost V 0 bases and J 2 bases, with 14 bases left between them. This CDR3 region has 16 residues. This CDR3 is CASSPPYSGSPYEQYF. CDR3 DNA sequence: TGTGCCAGCTCACCACCCTATAGCGGTTCCCCCTACGAGCAGTACTTC.

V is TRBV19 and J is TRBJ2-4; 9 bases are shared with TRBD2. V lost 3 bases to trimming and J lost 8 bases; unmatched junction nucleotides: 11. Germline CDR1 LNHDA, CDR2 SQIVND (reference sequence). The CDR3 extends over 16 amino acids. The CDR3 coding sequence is TGTGCCAGTAGTATGCTAGTAGCGGGAGATCTGGACATTCAGTACTTC. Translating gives CASSMLVAGDLDIQYF.

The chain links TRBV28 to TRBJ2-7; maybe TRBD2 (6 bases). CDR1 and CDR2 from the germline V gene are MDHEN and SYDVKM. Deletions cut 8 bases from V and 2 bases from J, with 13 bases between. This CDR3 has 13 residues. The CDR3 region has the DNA TGTGCCAGCTCCCGGGACTTAGCCTACGAGCAGTACTTC. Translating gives CASSRDLAYEQYF. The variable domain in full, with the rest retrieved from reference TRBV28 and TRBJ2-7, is DVKVTQSSRYLVKRTGEKVFLECVQDMDHENMFWYRQDPGLGLRLIYFSYDVKMKEKGDIPEGYSVSREKKERFSLILESASTNQTSMYLCASSRDLAYEQYFGPGTRLTVT.

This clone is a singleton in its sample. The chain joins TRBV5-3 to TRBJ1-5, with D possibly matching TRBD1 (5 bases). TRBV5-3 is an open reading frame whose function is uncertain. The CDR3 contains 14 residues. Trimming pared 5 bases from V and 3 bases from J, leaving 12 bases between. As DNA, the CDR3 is TGTGCCAGAAGGTGGGGACTACTCAATCAGCCCCAGCATTTT. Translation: CARRWGLLNQPQHF.